These 20 T cell receptor beta chains share one sample of origin, sequenced in a study of human T cells and chemical hapten exposure. Time point defined: patch test 3, about 24 weeks after DPC sensitization. This sample's treatment: therapeutic diphenylcyclopropenone sensitization with weekly scalp DPC. TCRdb redid the calling of the RACE reads with MiXCR, one entry per CDR3 protein. The sample shows roughly 200,000 distinct CDR3 sequences, around 23% of them seen only once. The sequences come from whole blood, collected in connection with sensitization to the hapten diphenylcyclopropenone (DPC). The receptors come from a woman aged 40 to 50 with alopecia areata. Some clones in this sample may be carry-over from other donors' samples.

The chain has TRBV15 and TRBJ1-4; D might be TRBD1 (5 bases). CDR1 and CDR2 from the germline V gene are LNHNV and YYDKDF (reference sequence). Trimming shortened V by 6 bases and J by 5 bases, and 13 bases separated the two germline ends. This CDR3 spans 14 amino acids. CDR3 in DNA: TGTGCCACCAGTCCAGGGTTTAGGAATGAAAAACTGTTTTTT. It is translated as CATSPGFRNEKLFF.

This clonotype was seen a few times. This chain connects TRBV20-1 to TRBJ2-5; possible D gene TRBD2, 6 bases. The V end was cut by 0 bases, the J end by 9 bases, with 23 bases between. Germline V gene lookup returns CDR1 DFQATT and CDR2 SNEGSKA (reference sequence). CDR3 length: 16 residues. The chain's CDR3 is CSARDSFSRGHLAQYF. The CDR3 nucleotides are TGCAGTGCTAGAGATAGTTTCTCGCGGGGTCATCTGGCCCAGTACTTC.

This clonotype was found a few times. V is TRBV28 and J is TRBJ2-1; 7 bases align to TRBD2. The V gene end was trimmed by 6 bases and the J gene end by 7 bases; junction bases not matched to a gene: 9. The CDR3 spans 14 residues. Germline V gene data show CDR1 as MDHEN and CDR2 as SYDVKM. CDR3 in amino acids: CASRGERDRNEQFF. CDR3 nucleotide sequence: TGTGCCAGCAGAGGAGAGCGGGATAGGAATGAGCAGTTCTTC.

This clonotype turned up a few times. The CDR3 sequence is CASSQDLGNNQPQHF. DNA for the CDR3: TGTGCCAGCAGCCAAGATCTGGGGAACAATCAGCCCCAGCATTTT. V and J are TRBV3-1 and TRBJ1-5; no reliable D call. Germline CDR1 and CDR2: LGHDT and YNNKEL (reference sequence). The CDR3 totals 15 residues. Trimming removed 0 bases from V and 3 bases from J, with 9 bases in between. The whole variable domain, filled in from reference TRBV3-1 and TRBJ1-5, reads DTAVSQTPKYLVTQMGNDKSIKCEQNLGHDTMYWYKQDSKKFLKIMFSYNNKELIINETVPNRFSPKSPDKAHLNLHINSLELGDSAVYFCASSQDLGNNQPQHFGDGTRLSIL.

The chain joins TRBV11-3 to TRBJ2-5; D might be TRBD1 or TRBD2, each matching 5 bases. The V end was cut by 6 bases, the J end by 2 bases, with 13 bases between. The CDR3 has 14 residues. Germline values: CDR1 SGHNT, CDR2 YENEEA. CDR3 in DNA: TGTGCCAGCAGTCGGGACGGCACTCAAGAGACCCAGTACTTC. It specifies CASSRDGTQETQYF.

This clonotype was counted only a few times. The V and J genes are TRBV4-3 and TRBJ2-1; D is possibly TRBD2 (6 bases). The CDR3 runs to 14 residues. Trimming took off 4 bases at V and 8 bases at J, with 15 bases between the two ends. Germline V lookup: CDR1 LGHNA, CDR2 YSLEER. The CDR3 sequence: CASSPDRASDEQFF. The CDR3 nucleotides are TGCGCCAGCAGCCCAGACCGGGCTAGCGATGAGCAGTTCTTC.

This sequence joins TRBV7-2 and TRBJ2-5, with D maybe TRBD2 (5 bases). The CDR3 runs 15 residues. Germline V gene lookup returns CDR1 SGHTA and CDR2 FQGNSA. Trimming took off 1 base at V and 4 bases at J, with 13 bases between the two ends. This chain's CDR3 is CASSLVTAGGETQYF. DNA for the CDR3: TGTGCCAGCAGCTTAGTGACGGCGGGTGGAGAGACCCAGTACTTC.

The CDR3 DNA follows: TGTGCCAGCAGCCCACAGGTCCCCTACGAGCAGTACTTC. Its translation: CASSPQVPYEQYF. This chain links TRBV7-6 with TRBJ2-7; D is possibly TRBD1 (5 bases). This CDR3 contains 13 residues. Germline CDR1 SGHVS, CDR2 FNYEAQ. The ends were cut back, 5 bases at V and 2 bases at J, with 10 bases in the middle.

This chain's CDR3 is CASSYTKRGTSTDTQYF. The CDR3 bases are TGTGCCAGCAGTTACACCAAACGCGGGACTAGCACAGATACGCAGTATTTT. The chain employs TRBV6-5 and TRBJ2-3; tentatively, D is TRBD2 (6 bases). Germline CDR1 is MNHEY and CDR2 is SVGAGI. The V gene lost 2 bases and the J gene lost 0 bases, with 15 bases spanning the gap. This CDR3 comprises 17 residues.

The chain couples TRBV6-2 or TRBV6-3 to TRBJ2-2, with D hard to call. The ends were cut back, 0 bases at V and 2 bases at J, with 10 bases in the middle. The CDR3 has 16 amino acids. CDR1 MNHEY and CDR2 SVGEGT come from the germline V gene. CDR3 sequence (DNA): TGTGCCAGCAGTTACTCGAGACGTACAAACACCGGGGAGCTGTTTTTT. Residues: CASSYSRRTNTGELFF.

This clonotype occurred a few times. The J gene is TRBJ2-4, the V gene TRBV5-1; 9 positions agree with TRBD1. The V gene end was trimmed by 3 bases and the J gene end by 6 bases; junction bases not matched to a gene: 4. The germline CDR1 and CDR2 sequences are SGHRS and YFSETQ. The CDR3 has 14 residues. The DNA for the CDR3 is TGCGCCAGCAGCTCCGGGACAGGGTCAAACATTCAGTACTTC. It is translated as CASSSGTGSNIQYF.

On this clonotype: The conserved final phenylalanine or tryptophan is absent from the CDR3, which likely points to a read error. V is TRBV4-3 and J is TRBJ2-1; possible D gene TRBD2, 7 bases. From germline, CDR1 is LGHNA and CDR2 YSLEER. CDR3 length: 14 amino acids. V was trimmed by 3 bases and J by 4 bases, leaving 10 bases between them. The CDR3 coding sequence is TGCGCCAGCAGCCAGGGGGGGCGGTACAATGAGCAGTTCTAC. It specifies CASSQGGRYNEQFY.

This clonotype showed up just a few times. V is TRBV14 and J is TRBJ2-7, with D tentatively TRBD2 (6 bases). Germline V CDR1 and CDR2: SGHDN, FVKESK. V lost 1 base, J lost 7 bases, and 14 bases lay in between. CDR3 size: 14 residues. CDR3 sequence reads: CASSQASRGGEQYF. The CDR3 DNA reads as TGTGCCAGCAGCCAAGCTTCGCGGGGAGGAGAGCAGTACTTC.

The chain employs TRBV12-3 or TRBV12-4 and TRBJ2-7, with D perhaps TRBD2 (5 bases). Trimming took off 2 bases at V and 0 bases at J, with 8 bases between the two ends. The CDR3 totals 14 residues. DNA for the CDR3: TGTGCCAGCAGTTTACAGAGGGACTCCTACGAGCAGTACTTC. Protein sequence: CASSLQRDSYEQYF.

This clonotype was detected a few times. The CDR3 bases are TGTGCCAGCAGCCTGGGGGGATGGGACCAGTACTTC. Protein: CASSLGGWDQYF. The chain employs TRBV7-2 and TRBJ2-5, with D maybe TRBD2 (6 bases). Germline assignment: CDR1 SGHTA and CDR2 FQGNSA. The CDR3 consists of 12 residues. V was clipped by 5 bases and J by 10 bases, with 14 bases between them.

This clonotype was seen more than once but under ten times. V gene TRBV20-1 combines with J gene TRBJ2-1, with 7 bases matching TRBD2. Trimming removed 2 bases from V and 8 bases from J; junction bases left unmatched: 15. This CDR3 spans 16 amino acids. The germline V gene has CDR1 DFQATT and CDR2 SNEGSKA (reference sequence). CDR3 residues: CSARNRLAGVSHEQFF. In DNA form, the CDR3 reads TGCAGTGCTAGAAACCGACTGGCGGGAGTGTCCCATGAGCAGTTCTTC.

The chain joins TRBV10-3 to TRBJ2-2; D gene uncertain. The CDR3 runs 16 residues. The V end lost 0 bases, the J end lost 3 bases, and 11 bases lay between the germline ends. Germline loops: CDR1 ENHRY, CDR2 SYGVKD. CDR3 residues: CAISESFGVDTGELFF. The CDR3 nucleotides read TGTGCCATCAGTGAGTCGTTTGGGGTTGACACCGGGGAGCTGTTTTTT.

This clonotype showed up many times. The V and J genes are TRBV6-6 and TRBJ2-5; perhaps TRBD2 as D (6 bases). V was shortened by 6 bases and J by 4 bases, with 18 bases between the two germline ends. Germline CDR1 is MNHNY and CDR2 is SVGAGI (reference sequence). This CDR3 is 15 amino acids long. The CDR3 nucleotides are TGTGCCAGCAGCGAGAACGGGCTAGCGAGAGAGACCCAGTACTTC. Its translation is CASSENGLARETQYF.

The chain recombines TRBV12-3 or TRBV12-4 with TRBJ2-1; possible D gene TRBD1, 6 bases. This CDR3 spans 14 amino acids. Trimming cost V 5 bases and J 8 bases, with 16 bases left between them. DNA of the CDR3: TGTGCCAGCAGTGTACAGGGTTTAGGGGATGAGCAGTTCTTC. Encoded protein: CASSVQGLGDEQFF.

This chain connects TRBV7-8 to TRBJ2-2; unclear D gene. The CDR3 sequence is 15 residues long. V was shortened by 1 base and J by 1 base, with 7 bases between the two germline ends. The germline V gene has CDR1 SGHVS and CDR2 FQNEAQ. CDR3 sequence: CASSLVFGNTGELFF. CDR3 bases: TGTGCCAGCAGCTTAGTCTTCGGGAACACCGGGGAGCTGTTTTTT.